The T cell receptor beta chain under discussion was sequenced for a study of beta chain features in type 1 diabetes. Points from the study as a whole: Any PCR bias toward short templates would affect both groups alike.

CDR3 length equals 14 residues. The germline gives CDR1 SSHAT, CDR2 FNYEAQ (reference sequence). Every isolated RNA sample was fully reverse transcribed, so sequencing captured expressed TCRB transcripts. Produced via immunoSEQ multiplex PCR; TCRdb's table is partial and in-frame only. The sample consists of 35,000 or so clones, around 64% of them appearing once. A word on this clone: Antigen specificity is unknown. An end of the junction does not agree with germline; a read error may underlie this.

The chain joins TRBV7-7 to TRBJ2-1; TRBD1 agrees at 7 bases. The clonotype was recovered from a woman younger than 45 in good health. Sequenced sample: Tregs from blood. Here the CDR3 DNA reads TGTGCTAGCAGCTTATCCGACAGGGTGAGAAAAAAGTTCTTC. This translates into CASSLSDRVRKKFF.